The T cell receptor (beta chain) described here comes from a study of blood T cell repertoires in COVID-19. As for the study in general: COVID-19 samples collected from the United States, Italy and Spain covered acute and convalescent phases.

The germline V gene has CDR1 LNHDA and CDR2 SQIVND (reference sequence). CDR3 length equals 14 residues. Deletions cut 4 bases from V and 4 bases from J, with 14 bases between. The repertoire was sequenced with immunoSEQ multiplex PCR; TCRdb's copy has only in-frame clones and lacks some. This sample yields roughly 200,000 clones, of which 70% to 90% are seen a single time; 15% to 20% belongs to the top ten. This clone was seen only once. Sequencing used peripheral blood. The rearrangement links TRBV19 to TRBJ2-7; no definite D call. The receptor was derived from a person between 70 and 80 years old with COVID-19, enrolled during active disease. The chain's CDR3 is CASSRRGTPYEQYF. The DNA of the CDR3 is TGTGCCAGTAGTAGACGAGGAACACCATACGAGCAGTACTTC.